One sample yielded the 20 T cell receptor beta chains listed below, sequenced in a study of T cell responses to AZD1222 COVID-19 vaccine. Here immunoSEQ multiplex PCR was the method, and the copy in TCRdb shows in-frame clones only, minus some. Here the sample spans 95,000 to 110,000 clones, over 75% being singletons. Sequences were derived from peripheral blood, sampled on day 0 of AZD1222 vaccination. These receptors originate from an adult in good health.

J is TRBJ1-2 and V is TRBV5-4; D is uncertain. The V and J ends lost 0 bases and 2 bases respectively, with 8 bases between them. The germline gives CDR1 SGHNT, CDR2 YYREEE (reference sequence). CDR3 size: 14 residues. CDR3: CASSLAQMNYGYTF. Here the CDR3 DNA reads TGTGCCAGCAGCTTGGCACAGATGAACTATGGCTACACCTTC.

CDR3 amino acids: CASSGQQGKSQHF. CDR3 bases: TGTGCCAGTAGTGGCCAACAGGGGAAGTCCCAGCATTTT. The rearrangement links TRBV19 to TRBJ1-5; 7 bases align to TRBD1. Unmatched junction bases numbered 9, after V lost 5 bases and J lost 11 bases. The V gene's germline CDR1 is LNHDA and CDR2 SQIVND (reference sequence). This CDR3 is 13 amino acids long.

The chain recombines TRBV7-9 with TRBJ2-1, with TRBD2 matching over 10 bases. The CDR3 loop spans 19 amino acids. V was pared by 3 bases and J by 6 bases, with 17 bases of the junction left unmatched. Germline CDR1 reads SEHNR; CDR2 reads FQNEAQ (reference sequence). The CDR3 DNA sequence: TGTGCCAGCAGCTTTCCCTGGGCGTTGGGCGAGCGGGAGGGCAATGAGCAGTTCTTC. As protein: CASSFPWALGEREGNEQFF.

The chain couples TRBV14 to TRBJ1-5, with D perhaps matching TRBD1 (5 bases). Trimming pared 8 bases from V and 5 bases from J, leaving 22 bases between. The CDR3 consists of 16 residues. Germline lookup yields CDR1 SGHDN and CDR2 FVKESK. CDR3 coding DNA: TGTGCCAGCGGGCCAGCAGGTGGGGACCCCTATCAGCCCCAGCATTTT. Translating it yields CASGPAGGDPYQPQHF.

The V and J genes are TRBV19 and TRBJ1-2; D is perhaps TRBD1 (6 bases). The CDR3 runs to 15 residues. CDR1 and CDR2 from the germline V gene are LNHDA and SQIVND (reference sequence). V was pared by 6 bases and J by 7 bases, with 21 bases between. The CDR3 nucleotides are TGTGCCAGTAGGGCAGGGGCGGACGAGTGGAGTGGCTACACCTTC. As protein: CASRAGADEWSGYTF.

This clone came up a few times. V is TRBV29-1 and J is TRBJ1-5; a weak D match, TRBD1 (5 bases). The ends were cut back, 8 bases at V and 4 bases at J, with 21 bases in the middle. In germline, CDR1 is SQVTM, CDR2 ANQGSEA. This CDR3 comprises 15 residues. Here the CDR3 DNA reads TGCAGCATCGCCCTAGGGGCAGGCCTAAATCAGCCCCAGCATTTT. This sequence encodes CSIALGAGLNQPQHF.

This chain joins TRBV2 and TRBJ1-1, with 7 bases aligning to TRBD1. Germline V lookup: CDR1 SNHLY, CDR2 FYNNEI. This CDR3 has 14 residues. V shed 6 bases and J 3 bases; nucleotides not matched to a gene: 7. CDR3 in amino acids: CASRVTGSYTEAFF. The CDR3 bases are TGTGCCAGCAGGGTGACAGGGTCTTACACTGAAGCTTTCTTT.

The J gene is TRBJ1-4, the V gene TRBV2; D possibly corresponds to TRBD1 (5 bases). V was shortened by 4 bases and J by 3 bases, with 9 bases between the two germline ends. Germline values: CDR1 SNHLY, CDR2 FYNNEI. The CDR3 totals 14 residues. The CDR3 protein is CASSVGEANEKLFF. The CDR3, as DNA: TGTGCCAGCAGTGTAGGGGAGGCTAATGAAAAACTGTTTTTT.

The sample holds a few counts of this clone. The CDR3: CASTSPGRPETQYF. The CDR3 nucleotides read TGTGCCAGCACCTCACCAGGGAGGCCAGAGACCCAGTACTTC. The rearrangement uses TRBV6-5 and TRBJ2-5; a weak D match, TRBD2 (6 bases). Germline CDR1 and CDR2: MNHEY and SVGAGI. This CDR3 comprises 14 residues. With 7 bases removed from V and 4 bases from J, the gap between germline ends came to 16 bases.

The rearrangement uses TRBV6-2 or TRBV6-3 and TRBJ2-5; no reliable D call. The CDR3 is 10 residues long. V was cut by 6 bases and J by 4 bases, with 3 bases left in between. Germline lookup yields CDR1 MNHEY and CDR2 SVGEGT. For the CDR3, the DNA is TGTGCCAGCAGCCGAGAGACCCAGTACTTC. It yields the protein CASSRETQYF.

For the CDR3, the DNA is TGTGCCAGCAGCCAAGACGGGAACACCGGGGAGCTGTTTTTT. It yields the protein CASSQDGNTGELFF. The chain links TRBV4-2 to TRBJ2-2; D not certain. The CDR3 spans 14 residues. The germline V gene has CDR1 LGHNA and CDR2 YNFKEQ. The V end was cut by 0 bases, the J end by 1 base, with 3 bases between.

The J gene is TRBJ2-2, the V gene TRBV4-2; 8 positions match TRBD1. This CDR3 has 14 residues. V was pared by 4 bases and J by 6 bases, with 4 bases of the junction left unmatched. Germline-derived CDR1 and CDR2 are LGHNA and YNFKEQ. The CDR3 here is CASSPDREAGELFF. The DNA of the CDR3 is TGTGCCAGCAGCCCGGACAGGGAGGCCGGGGAGCTGTTTTTT.

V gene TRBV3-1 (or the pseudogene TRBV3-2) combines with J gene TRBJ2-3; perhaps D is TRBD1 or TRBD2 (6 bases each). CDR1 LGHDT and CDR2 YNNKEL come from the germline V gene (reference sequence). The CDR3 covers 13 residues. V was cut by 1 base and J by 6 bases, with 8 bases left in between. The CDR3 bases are TGTGCCAGCAGCCAAGGAGGGGGGGATACGCAGTATTTT. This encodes CASSQGGGDTQYF.

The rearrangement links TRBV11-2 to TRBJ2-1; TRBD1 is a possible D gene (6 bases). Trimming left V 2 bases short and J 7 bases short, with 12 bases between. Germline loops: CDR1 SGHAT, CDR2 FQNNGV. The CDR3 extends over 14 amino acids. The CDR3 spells CASSLLRGWNEQFF. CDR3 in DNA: TGTGCCAGCAGCTTATTGAGGGGGTGGAATGAGCAGTTCTTC.

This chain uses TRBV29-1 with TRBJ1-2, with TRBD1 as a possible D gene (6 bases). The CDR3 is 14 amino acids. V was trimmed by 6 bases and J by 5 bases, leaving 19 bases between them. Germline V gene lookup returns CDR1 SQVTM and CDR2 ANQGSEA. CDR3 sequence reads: CSVPTPGAEYGYTF. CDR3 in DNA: TGCAGCGTCCCTACCCCAGGGGCAGAATATGGCTACACCTTC.

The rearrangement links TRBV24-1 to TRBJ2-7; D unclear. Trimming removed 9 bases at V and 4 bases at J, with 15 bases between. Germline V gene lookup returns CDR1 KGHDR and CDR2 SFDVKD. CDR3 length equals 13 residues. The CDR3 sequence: CATSGFSGYEQYF. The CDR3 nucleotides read TGTGCCACCTCGGGCTTCTCAGGATACGAGCAGTACTTC.

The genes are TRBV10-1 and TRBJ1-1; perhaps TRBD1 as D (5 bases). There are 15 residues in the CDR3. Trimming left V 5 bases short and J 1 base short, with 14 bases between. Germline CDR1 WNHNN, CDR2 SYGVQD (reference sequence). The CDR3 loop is CASSTGGGTNTEAFF. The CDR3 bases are TGCGCCAGCAGTACTGGGGGAGGGACGAACACTGAAGCTTTCTTT.

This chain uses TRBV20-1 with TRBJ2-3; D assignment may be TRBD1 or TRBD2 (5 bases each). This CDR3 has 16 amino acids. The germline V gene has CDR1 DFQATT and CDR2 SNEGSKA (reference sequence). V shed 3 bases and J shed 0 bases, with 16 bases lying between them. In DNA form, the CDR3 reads TGCAGTGCTAGTCCGGGGCTTCCGTTGAGCACAGATACGCAGTATTTT. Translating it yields CSASPGLPLSTDTQYF.

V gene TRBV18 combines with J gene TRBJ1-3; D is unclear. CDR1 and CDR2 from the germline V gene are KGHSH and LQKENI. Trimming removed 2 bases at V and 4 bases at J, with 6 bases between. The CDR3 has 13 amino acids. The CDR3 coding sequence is TGTGCCAGCTCACCATGGGCCGGAAACACCATATATTTT. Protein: CASSPWAGNTIYF. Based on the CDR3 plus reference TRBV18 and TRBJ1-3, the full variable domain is NAGVMQNPRHLVRRRGQEARLRCSPMKGHSHVYWYRQLPEEGLKFMVYLQKENIIDESGMPKERFSAEFPKEGPSILRIQQVVRGDSAAYFCASSPWAGNTIYFGEGSWLTVV.

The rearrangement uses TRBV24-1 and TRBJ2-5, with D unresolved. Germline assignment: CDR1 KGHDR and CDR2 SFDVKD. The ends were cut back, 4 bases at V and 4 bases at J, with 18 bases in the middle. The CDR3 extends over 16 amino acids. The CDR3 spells CATSDRGSTDAETQYF. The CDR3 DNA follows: TGTGCCACCAGTGACCGAGGCTCGACGGACGCAGAGACCCAGTACTTC.